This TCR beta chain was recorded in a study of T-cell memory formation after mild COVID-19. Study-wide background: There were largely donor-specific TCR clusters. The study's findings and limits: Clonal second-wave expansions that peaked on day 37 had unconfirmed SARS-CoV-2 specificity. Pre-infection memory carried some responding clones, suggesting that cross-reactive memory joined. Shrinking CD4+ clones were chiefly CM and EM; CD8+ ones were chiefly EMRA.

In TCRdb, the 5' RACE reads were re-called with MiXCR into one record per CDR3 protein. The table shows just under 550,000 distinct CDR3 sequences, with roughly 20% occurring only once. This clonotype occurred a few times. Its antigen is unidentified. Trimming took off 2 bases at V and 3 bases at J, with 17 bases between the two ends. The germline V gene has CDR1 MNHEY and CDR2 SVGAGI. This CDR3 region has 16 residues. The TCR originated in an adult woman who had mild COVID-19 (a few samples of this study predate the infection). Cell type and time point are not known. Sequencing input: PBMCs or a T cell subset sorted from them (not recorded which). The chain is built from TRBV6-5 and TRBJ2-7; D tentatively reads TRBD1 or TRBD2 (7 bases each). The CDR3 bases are TGTGCCAGCAGTTACCGGGGAGGGGGCAAACACTACGAGCAGTACTTC. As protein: CASSYRGGGKHYEQYF.